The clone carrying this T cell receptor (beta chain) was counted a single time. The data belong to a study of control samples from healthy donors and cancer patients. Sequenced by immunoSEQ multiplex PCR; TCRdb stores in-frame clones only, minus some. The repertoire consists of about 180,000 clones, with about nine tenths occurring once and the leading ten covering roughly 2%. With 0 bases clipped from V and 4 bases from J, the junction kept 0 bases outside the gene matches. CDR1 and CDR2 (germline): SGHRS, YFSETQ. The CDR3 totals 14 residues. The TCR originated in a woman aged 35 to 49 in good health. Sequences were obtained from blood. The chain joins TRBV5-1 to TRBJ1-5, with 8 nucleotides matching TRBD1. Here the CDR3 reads CASSLGDRNQPQHF. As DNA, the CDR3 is TGCGCCAGCAGCTTGGGGGACAGGAATCAGCCCCAGCATTTT.